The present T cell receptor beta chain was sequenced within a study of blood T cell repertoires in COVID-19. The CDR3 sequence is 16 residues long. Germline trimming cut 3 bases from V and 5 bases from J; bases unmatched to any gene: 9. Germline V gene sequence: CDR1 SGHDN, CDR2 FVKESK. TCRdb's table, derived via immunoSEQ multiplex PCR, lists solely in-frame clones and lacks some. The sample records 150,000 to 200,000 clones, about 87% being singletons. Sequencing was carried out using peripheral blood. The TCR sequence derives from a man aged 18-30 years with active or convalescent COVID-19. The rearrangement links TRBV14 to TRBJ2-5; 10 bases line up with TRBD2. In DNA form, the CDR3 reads TGTGCCAGCAGCCATGGTCCTAGCGGGAGTTGGGAGACCCAGTACTTC. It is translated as CASSHGPSGSWETQYF.